This section outlines one T cell receptor (beta chain) sequence together with its context. Generated by immunoSEQ multiplex PCR, the TCRdb table keeps only in-frame clones and is missing some. Seen here are roughly 250,000 clones, around four fifths observed once, and the top ten hold roughly 7.8%. The CDR3 is 13 amino acids. Germline CDR1 reads MNHEY; CDR2 reads SMNVEV (reference sequence). V dropped 3 bases and J dropped 8; count of bases not matched to a gene: 5. This record belongs to a study of blood T cell repertoires in COVID-19. This receptor was identified in a man between 35 and 55 years old with active or convalescent COVID-19. This sequence joins TRBV27 and TRBJ1-2, with 8 bases identical to TRBD1. Sequences were obtained from peripheral blood. The CDR3 spells CASSFQGASGYTF. The CDR3 nucleotides read TGTGCCAGCAGTTTCCAGGGGGCGAGCGGCTACACCTTC.